The T cell receptor beta chain described here comes from a study of control samples from healthy donors and cancer patients. The assay was immunoSEQ multiplex PCR, and TCRdb's table has in-frame clones only and misses some. Of 25,000 to 30,000 clones listed, 87% are singletons. The CDR3 consists of 11 residues. Germline V gene lookup returns CDR1 GTSNPN and CDR2 SVGIG (reference sequence). Trimming shortened V by 1 base and J by 14 bases, and 12 bases separated the two germline ends. Sequencing was done on a sample of PBMCs. This rearrangement joins TRBV30 to TRBJ1-5, with TRBD1 as a possible D gene (5 bases). This receptor was taken from a woman between 35 and 50 years old with lung cancer. This chain's CDR3 is CAWSGRGPKHF. DNA for the CDR3: TGTGCCTGGAGTGGGAGGGGACCTAAGCATTTT.